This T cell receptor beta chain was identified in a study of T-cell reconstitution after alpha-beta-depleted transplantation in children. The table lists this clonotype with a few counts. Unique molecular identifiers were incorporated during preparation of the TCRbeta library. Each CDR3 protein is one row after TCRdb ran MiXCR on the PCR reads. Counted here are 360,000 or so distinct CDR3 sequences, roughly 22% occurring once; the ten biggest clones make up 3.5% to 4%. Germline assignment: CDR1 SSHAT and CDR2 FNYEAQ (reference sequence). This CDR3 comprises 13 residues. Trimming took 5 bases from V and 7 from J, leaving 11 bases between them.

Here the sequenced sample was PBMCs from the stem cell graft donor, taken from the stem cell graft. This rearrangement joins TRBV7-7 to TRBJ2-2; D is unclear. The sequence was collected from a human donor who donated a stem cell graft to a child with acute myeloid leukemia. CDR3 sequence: CASSTREDGELFF. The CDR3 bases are TGTGCCAGCAGCACTCGCGAGGACGGGGAGCTGTTTTTT.